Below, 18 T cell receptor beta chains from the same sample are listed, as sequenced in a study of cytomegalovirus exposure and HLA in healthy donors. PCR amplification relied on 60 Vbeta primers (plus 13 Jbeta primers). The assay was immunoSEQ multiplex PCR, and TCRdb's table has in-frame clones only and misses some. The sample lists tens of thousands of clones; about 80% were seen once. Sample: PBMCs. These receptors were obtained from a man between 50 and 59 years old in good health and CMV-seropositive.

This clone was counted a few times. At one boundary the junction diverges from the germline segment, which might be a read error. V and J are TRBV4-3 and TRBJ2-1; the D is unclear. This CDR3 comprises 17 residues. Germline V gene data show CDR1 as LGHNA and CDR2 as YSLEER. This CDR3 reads CASSQAMIALIYNAQFF. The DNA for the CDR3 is TGCGCCAGCAGCCAAGCTATGATCGCACTAATCTACAATGCGCAGTTCTTC.

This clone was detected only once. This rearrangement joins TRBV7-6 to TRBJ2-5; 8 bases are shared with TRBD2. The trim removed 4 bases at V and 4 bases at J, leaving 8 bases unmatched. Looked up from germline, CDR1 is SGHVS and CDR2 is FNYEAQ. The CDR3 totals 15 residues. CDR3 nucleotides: TGTGCCAGCAGCTCCTGGACTAGCACGCGAGAGACCCAGTACTTC. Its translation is CASSSWTSTRETQYF.

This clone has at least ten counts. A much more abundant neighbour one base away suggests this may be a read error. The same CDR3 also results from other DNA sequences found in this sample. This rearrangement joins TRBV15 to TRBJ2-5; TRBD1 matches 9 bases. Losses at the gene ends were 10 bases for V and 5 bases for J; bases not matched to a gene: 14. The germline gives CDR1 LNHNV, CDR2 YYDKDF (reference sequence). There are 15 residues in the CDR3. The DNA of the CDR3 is TGTGCCAACAGTTTACAGGGGGCGCCTGGGGAGACCCAGTACTTC. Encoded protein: CANSLQGAPGETQYF.

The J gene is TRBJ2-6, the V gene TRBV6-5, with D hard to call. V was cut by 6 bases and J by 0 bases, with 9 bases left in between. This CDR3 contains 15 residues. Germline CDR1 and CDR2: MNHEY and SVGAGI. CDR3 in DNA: TGTGCCAGCAGCCCGAGAAGCTCTGGGGCCAACGTCCTGACTTTC. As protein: CASSPRSSGANVLTF.

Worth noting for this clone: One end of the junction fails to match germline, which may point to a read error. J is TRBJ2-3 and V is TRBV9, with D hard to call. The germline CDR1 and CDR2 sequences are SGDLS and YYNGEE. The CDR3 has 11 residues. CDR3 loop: CAGSASDTQYF. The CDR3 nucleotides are TGTGCCGGCAGCGCCTCAGATACGCAGTATTTT.

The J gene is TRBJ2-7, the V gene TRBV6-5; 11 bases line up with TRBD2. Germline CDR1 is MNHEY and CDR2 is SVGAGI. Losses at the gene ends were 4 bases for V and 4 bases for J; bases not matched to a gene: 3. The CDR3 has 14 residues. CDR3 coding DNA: TGTGCCAGCAGTTCGACTAGCGGGGTTTACGAGCAGTACTTC. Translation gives CASSSTSGVYEQYF.

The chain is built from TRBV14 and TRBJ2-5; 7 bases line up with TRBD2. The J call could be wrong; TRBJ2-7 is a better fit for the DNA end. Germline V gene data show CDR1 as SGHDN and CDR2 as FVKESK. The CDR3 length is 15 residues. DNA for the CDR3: TGTGCCAGCAGCCAAGATGGCCGGCGGGGGAACGAGCAGTACTTC. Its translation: CASSQDGRRGNEQYF.

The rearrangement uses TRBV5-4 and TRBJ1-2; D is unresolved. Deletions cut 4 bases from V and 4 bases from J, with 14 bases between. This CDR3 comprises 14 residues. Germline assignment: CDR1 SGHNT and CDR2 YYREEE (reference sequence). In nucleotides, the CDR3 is TGTGCCAGCAGCCTAAGTACAGAGGGCTATGGCTACACCTTC. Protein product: CASSLSTEGYGYTF.

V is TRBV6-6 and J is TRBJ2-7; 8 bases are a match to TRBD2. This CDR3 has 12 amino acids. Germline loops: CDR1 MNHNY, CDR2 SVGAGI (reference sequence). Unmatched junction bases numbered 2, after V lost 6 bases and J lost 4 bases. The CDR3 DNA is TGTGCCAGCAGAGGCGGGGGGTACGAGCAGTACTTC. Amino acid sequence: CASRGGGYEQYF.

The chain's CDR3 is CASSPRTGLEGYTF. The CDR3 region has the DNA TGTGCCAGCAGTCCCCGGACAGGTTTAGAAGGCTACACCTTC. This sequence joins TRBV27 and TRBJ1-2, with 7 bases fitting TRBD1. With 5 bases clipped from V and 8 bases from J, the junction kept 11 bases outside the gene matches. The CDR3 sequence is 14 residues long. Germline V gives CDR1 MNHEY, CDR2 SMNVEV (reference sequence).

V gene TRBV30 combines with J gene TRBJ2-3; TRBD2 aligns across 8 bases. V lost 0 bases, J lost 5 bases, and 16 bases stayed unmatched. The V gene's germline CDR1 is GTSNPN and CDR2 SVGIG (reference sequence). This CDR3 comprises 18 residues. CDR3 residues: CAWSVRAGVVHRGDTQYF. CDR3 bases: TGTGCCTGGAGTGTACGAGCGGGAGTTGTGCATAGGGGAGATACGCAGTATTTT. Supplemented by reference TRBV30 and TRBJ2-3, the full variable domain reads SQTIHQWPATLVQPVGSPLSLECTVEGTSNPNLYWYRQAAGRGLQLLFYSVGIGQISSEVPQNLSASRPQDRQFILSSKKLLLSDSGFYLCAWSVRAGVVHRGDTQYFGPGTRLTVL.

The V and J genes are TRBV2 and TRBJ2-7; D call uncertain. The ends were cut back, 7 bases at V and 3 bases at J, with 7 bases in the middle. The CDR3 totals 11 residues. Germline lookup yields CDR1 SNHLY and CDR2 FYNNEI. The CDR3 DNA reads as TGTGCCAGCAATCCAGGCTACGAGCAGTACTTC. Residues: CASNPGYEQYF.

CDR3: CASSFSLGGNQPQHF. In DNA, the CDR3 is TGTGCCAGCAGTTTTTCGTTGGGAGGCAATCAGCCCCAGCATTTT. The rearrangement links TRBV28 to TRBJ1-5; the D is unclear. Looked up from germline, CDR1 is MDHEN and CDR2 is SYDVKM. With 3 bases removed from V and 2 bases from J, the gap between germline ends came to 11 bases. CDR3 length equals 15 residues. Full variable domain (outside the CDR3, taken from reference TRBV28 and TRBJ1-5): DVKVTQSSRYLVKRTGEKVFLECVQDMDHENMFWYRQDPGLGLRLIYFSYDVKMKEKGDIPEGYSVSREKKERFSLILESASTNQTSMYLCASSFSLGGNQPQHFGDGTRLSIL.

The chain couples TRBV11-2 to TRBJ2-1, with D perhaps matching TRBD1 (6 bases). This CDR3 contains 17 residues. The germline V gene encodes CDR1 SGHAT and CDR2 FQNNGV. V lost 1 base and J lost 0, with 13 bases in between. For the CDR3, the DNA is TGTGCCAGCAGCTTAGGGCCAGGGGACCACTCCTACAATGAGCAGTTCTTC. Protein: CASSLGPGDHSYNEQFF.

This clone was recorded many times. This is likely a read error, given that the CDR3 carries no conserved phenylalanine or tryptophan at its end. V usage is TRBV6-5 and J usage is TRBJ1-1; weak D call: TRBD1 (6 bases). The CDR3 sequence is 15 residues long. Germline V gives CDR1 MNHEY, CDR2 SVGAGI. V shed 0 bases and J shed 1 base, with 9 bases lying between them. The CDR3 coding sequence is TGTGCCAGCAGTTACTCGGCAGGGGCGAACACTGAAGCTTTCTTG. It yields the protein CASSYSAGANTEAFL.

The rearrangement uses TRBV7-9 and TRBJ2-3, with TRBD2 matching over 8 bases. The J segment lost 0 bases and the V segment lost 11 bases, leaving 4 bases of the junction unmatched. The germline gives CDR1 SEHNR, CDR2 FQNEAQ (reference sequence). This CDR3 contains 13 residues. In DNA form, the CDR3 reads TGTGCCGGAAAGCGGGGGAGCACAGATACGCAGTATTTT. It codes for CAGKRGSTDTQYF.

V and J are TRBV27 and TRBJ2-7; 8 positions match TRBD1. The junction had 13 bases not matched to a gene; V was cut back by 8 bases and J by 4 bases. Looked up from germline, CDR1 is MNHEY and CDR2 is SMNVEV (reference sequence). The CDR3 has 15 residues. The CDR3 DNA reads TGTGCCAGCGGTTCTGCAGGGGGCAGGGTGTACGAGCAGTACTTC. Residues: CASGSAGGRVYEQYF.

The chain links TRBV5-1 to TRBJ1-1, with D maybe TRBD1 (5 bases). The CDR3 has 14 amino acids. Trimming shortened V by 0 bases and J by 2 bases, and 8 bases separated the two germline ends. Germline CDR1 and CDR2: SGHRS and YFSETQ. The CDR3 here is CASSLARTNTEAFF. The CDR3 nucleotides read TGCGCCAGCAGCTTGGCGCGGACAAACACTGAAGCTTTCTTT.